This TCR beta chain came from a study of CXCR3-negative and CXCR3-positive naive CD8 T cells (dated by TCRdb to the late 2010s). The study in broad terms: In total, approximately 130 million TRB reads were obtained, or roughly 1.5 +/- 0.3 million reads per library. The diversity and physicochemical repertoire analyses included 11 donors pooled from two independent experiments. TRBV-TRBJ cluster analysis included naive subsets from about 5 donors and memory cells from 3 donors. What the study reported, not specific to this receptor: Similar TRBV-TRBJ usage was shown by naive CXCR3-negative and CXCR3-positive cells from the same donor, whereas distinct patterns were shown by memory cells. Comparably high repertoire diversity was found in both naive subsets, whereas much lower repertoire diversity was found in memory CD8+ T cells. TRB CDR3s from CXCR3-positive naive cells showed higher hydrophobicity (lower Kidera factor 4), lower energy, and higher strength and volume indices than CXCR3-negative naive cells. Surface CD5, linked to self-reactivity in mice, was comparable between naive subsets; TCR interaction strength was therefore also inferred from TRB CDR3 physicochemical properties. Freshly isolated PBMCs were used for most assays because CXCR3 expression partially decreased after cryopreservation.

Each CD8+ T cell subset was flow-sorted in triplicate, and a few hundred thousand cells per subset were placed directly into RLT lysis buffer. To exclude memory contaminants, naive CD8+ T cells were stringently defined as CD45RO-CCR7+CD27+CD95-. Using standard density gradient centrifugation, peripheral blood mononuclear cells were isolated from buffy coats. Naive CXCR3-negative and CXCR3-positive CD8+ T cells were flow-sorted on a FACSAria III. Total RNA was extracted from sorted cells with an RNeasy Mini Kit. The reads were generated on a NextSeq 550. The Human TCR Profiling Kit (MiLaboratory) was used to make UMI-labeled 5' RACE TRB cDNA libraries. cDNA synthesis used the entire amount of extracted RNA, and PCR amplification then used the entire amount of cDNA produced. The libraries were made side by side, with each library going through the same number of PCR cycles. The original pipeline was this. MIGEC and MiXCR extracted about 48,000 +/- 9,800 unique UMI-labeled TRB cDNA molecules per library, requiring at least two reads per UMI. An average of approximately 40,000 +/- 10,000 functional in-frame TRB CDR3 nucleotide clonotypes without stop codons was found per library. After each sample was downsampled to 5000 UMI-labeled TRB molecules, VDJtools was used to calculate diversity metrics such as normalized Shannon-Wiener and Chao1. For the central five CDR3 residues, VDJtools calculated physicochemical properties weighted by clonotype size, namely interaction energy, strength, volume and Kidera factor 4. Based on TCRdb reprocessing of the reads, there is one entry per CDR3 protein sequence, and DNA is missing. The V and J calls and clone size come from TCRdb's table, not from the authors' own analysis. This sample's listing comprises some 150,000 distinct CDR3 sequences. Around 0.28% of the sample rests with the top ten.

Remarks on this clonotype: Its antigen is not yet known.

The CDR3 numbers 14 residues from cysteine through phenylalanine. No DNA was logged. From the germline V gene, CDR1 is SQVTM and CDR2 is ANQGSEA. The chain was built from TRBV29-1 and TRBJ1-4. The receptor was isolated from a human donor in good health. Some clones in this sample may be carry-over from other donors' samples. Sequenced sample: naive CXCR3+ CD8+ T cells from blood. The intended sense of this specimen's cell subset or site label: CD45RO-CCR7+CD27+CD95- naive CD8+ T cells expressing CXCR3 (TNR3+). The CDR3 amino acid sequence is: CSVEVAGLNEKLFF.